Listed below are T cell receptor beta chains from one sample, sequenced in a study of T cell clones after liver transplantation. TCRdb keeps only in-frame clones here, not all; method: immunoSEQ multiplex PCR. The sample contains about 21,000 clones, roughly 92% of which appear only once. Material: CD8+ T cells from blood, obtained around 25 months after liver transplant. Source of these receptors: a human patient who received a liver transplant. Some of the T cells might come from the graft donor. Each CDR3 is given with its conserved first and last residue. A D gene is named only where the DNA matches it firmly.

cdr3_length j_call v_call d_call cdr3_aa
14 TRBJ1-2 TRBV2 TRBD1 CASSEGQGAGGYTF
14 TRBJ2-3 TRBV2 - CASGDRRVTDTQYF
14 TRBJ1-4 TRBV5-6 TRBD1 CASSLRDRNEKLFF
17 TRBJ1-3 TRBV9 TRBD1 CASSEYRGAVSGNTIYF
10 TRBJ2-1 TRBV2 - CASRHNEQFF
12 TRBJ2-2 TRBV14 - CASSQTAGELFF
17 TRBJ1-5 TRBV6-1 TRBD1 CASSEMPGGYSNQPQHF
14 TRBJ2-1 TRBV6-6 - CASSYPDAYNEQFF
20 TRBJ2-2 TRBV18 TRBD1 CASSPGDRASWWTPTGELFF
15 TRBJ2-1 TRBV27 - CASSPPDGLGDEQFF
15 TRBJ2-1 TRBV5-4 TRBD1 CASSYRTGLYNEQFF
15 TRBJ2-7 TRBV27 TRBD2 CASSTLAGGGLEQYF
16 TRBJ2-2 TRBV27 - CASSLGVFTNTGELFF
17 TRBJ2-5 TRBV4-2 TRBD2 CASSQALAGGPQETQYF
14 TRBJ2-7 TRBV19 TRBD1 CASKPGQGTYEQYF
15 TRBJ2-2 TRBV11-3 - CASSSRQEGNRELFF
14 TRBJ1-5 TRBV19 - CASSIDLETKPQHF
15 TRBJ2-3 TRBV19 TRBD1 CATNRDREGADTQYF
15 TRBJ2-1 TRBV5-6 - CASSLGGSSYNEQFF
11 TRBJ1-2 TRBV5-5 - CASSWLDGYTF
17 TRBJ2-7 TRBV9 TRBD2 CASSVSGTSGRAGEQYF
15 TRBJ2-3 TRBV14 - CASSPPLAGSDTQYF
16 TRBJ1-1 TRBV2 - CASSEASGRGNTEAFF
14 TRBJ2-7 TRBV5-4 - CASSLMGRDYEQYF
16 TRBJ2-2 TRBV4-1 TRBD2 CASSPTSGRTTGELFF